The 23 T cell receptor beta chains in this list originate from one sample, sequenced in a study of T cell responses to AZD1222 COVID-19 vaccine (dated by TCRdb to the early 2020s). Libraries were constructed by the immunoSEQ multiplex PCR assay. Drawn from immuneACCESS, this table holds only the in-frame rearrangements with V and J called that TCRdb kept. Clones are partly lost; checked studies trace under half to an unresolved V gene and leave the rest unexplained. The sample table lists about 100,000 clones, around nine tenths of them with a count of one. The biggest ten clones account for about 1.5% of the sample. According to the study, the label for this sample's time point signals: baseline before first vaccination. Sequencing was performed on peripheral blood, taken on day 0 of AZD1222 vaccination. All receptors come from an adult in good health.

This chain uses TRBV5-1 with TRBJ1-5; D may be TRBD1 (5 bases). The CDR3 is made up of 16 amino acids. Trimming shortened V by 6 bases and J by 2 bases, and 18 bases separated the two germline ends. Germline-derived CDR1 and CDR2 are SGHRS and YFSETQ. The CDR3 loop is CASKLWGVGCNQPQHF. Written as DNA, the CDR3 is TGCGCCAGCAAATTATGGGGGGTTGGTTGCAATCAGCCCCAGCATTTT.

The rearrangement joins TRBV3-1 (or the pseudogene TRBV3-2) to TRBJ1-1; a possible D gene is TRBD1 (5 bases). This CDR3 spans 14 amino acids. Germline values: CDR1 LGHDT, CDR2 YNNKEL (reference sequence). V was trimmed by 8 bases and J by 2 bases, leaving 15 bases between them. CDR3 residues: CASAQRGANTEAFF. The CDR3 DNA is TGTGCCAGCGCCCAAAGAGGGGCAAACACTGAAGCTTTCTTT.

V gene TRBV28 combines with J gene TRBJ1-1; no firm D call. The germline CDR1 and CDR2 sequences are MDHEN and SYDVKM. The CDR3 is 13 residues long. Trimming removed 3 bases from V and 0 bases from J, with 5 bases in between. CDR3 coding DNA: TGTGCCAGCAGTTTTTTTCTGAACACTGAAGCTTTCTTT. It translates to CASSFFLNTEAFF.

This chain uses TRBV28 with TRBJ2-3, with D possibly being TRBD2 (5 bases). Trimming removed 1 base from V and 1 base from J, with 9 bases in between. CDR3 length: 15 amino acids. The V gene's germline CDR1 is MDHEN and CDR2 SYDVKM. As DNA, the CDR3 is TGTGCCAGCAGTTTATCTCGGACTCGCACAGATACGCAGTATTTT. Protein product: CASSLSRTRTDTQYF.

The V call is TRBV7-2, the J call TRBJ1-2, with 9 bases that match TRBD1. With 5 bases clipped from V and 6 bases from J, the junction kept 13 bases outside the gene matches. The CDR3 covers 16 residues. Germline CDR1 is SGHTA and CDR2 is FQGNSA. CDR3 coding DNA: TGTGCCAGCAGCCTGGTCCCCGGGACAGGGAGAGATGGCTACACCTTC. Translating it yields CASSLVPGTGRDGYTF.

This clone appeared a few times. The rearrangement joins TRBV27 to TRBJ1-3, with 7 bases lining up with TRBD1. The CDR3 covers 14 residues. The V segment lost 6 bases and the J segment 5 bases; nucleotides outside the gene matches: 7. Germline lookup yields CDR1 MNHEY and CDR2 SMNVEV (reference sequence). Written as DNA, the CDR3 is TGTGCCAGCAGCTCCGACAGGGATAGAAACACCATATATTTT. It encodes CASSSDRDRNTIYF.

V and J are TRBV29-1 and TRBJ2-1, with 10 bases matching TRBD2. Losses at the gene ends were 6 bases for V and 4 bases for J; bases not matched to a gene: 12. Per the germline V gene, CDR1 is SQVTM and CDR2 is ANQGSEA. The CDR3 consists of 16 residues. The CDR3: CSVTSLAGVGYNEQFF. As DNA, the CDR3 is TGCAGCGTAACATCCCTAGCGGGAGTAGGGTACAATGAGCAGTTCTTC.

The gene calls are TRBV11-2 and TRBJ1-2; TRBD1 matches 10 bases. The CDR3 has 15 amino acids. Germline V gene sequence: CDR1 SGHAT, CDR2 FQNNGV. Germline trimming cut 7 bases from V and 4 bases from J; bases unmatched to any gene: 9. CDR3 loop: CASTPGTGVSYGYTF. Written as DNA, the CDR3 is TGTGCCAGCACCCCCGGGACAGGGGTCTCCTATGGCTACACCTTC.

This chain uses TRBV6-5 with TRBJ2-1; 9 bases are shared with TRBD2. Germline CDR1 and CDR2: MNHEY and SVGAGI. The CDR3 contains 16 residues. J was trimmed by 5 bases and V by 0 bases; bases with no gene match: 5. The CDR3 coding sequence is TGTGCCAGCAGTTACTCTGCGGGGACTAGCAACAATGAGCAGTTCTTC. This sequence encodes CASSYSAGTSNNEQFF.

This clone was counted once. V and J are TRBV2 and TRBJ1-5; D may be TRBD1 (5 bases). The V end lost 2 bases, the J end lost 6 bases, and 11 bases lay between the germline ends. The germline gives CDR1 SNHLY, CDR2 FYNNEI. The CDR3 spans 14 residues. DNA for the CDR3: TGTGCCAGCAGTGAAACAGGACCGGGTCAGCCCCAGCATTTT. It translates to CASSETGPGQPQHF.

This sequence joins TRBV6-4 and TRBJ1-2, with no clear D. The CDR3 is made up of 13 amino acids. Germline values: CDR1 MRHNA, CDR2 SNTAGT. Trimming cost V 3 bases and J 8 bases, with 13 bases left between them. The CDR3 reads CASSEGLGRGYTF. The DNA for the CDR3 is TGTGCCAGCAGTGAGGGGTTAGGAAGAGGCTACACCTTC.

This chain links TRBV3-1 (or the pseudogene TRBV3-2) with TRBJ2-7; 9 bases map to TRBD1. Germline lookup yields CDR1 LGHDT and CDR2 YNNKEL (reference sequence). J gave up 5 bases and V 3 bases, and 11 bases lay outside the gene matches. CDR3 size: 16 residues. The CDR3 coding sequence is TGTGCCAGCAGCCACCCGGGACAGGGAGGCAGCCACGAGCAGTACTTC. It yields the protein CASSHPGQGGSHEQYF.

This clone was observed a single time. This sequence joins TRBV28 and TRBJ2-3, with a weak D call TRBD1 (6 bases). V was cut by 8 bases and J by 5 bases, with 11 bases left in between. Germline V gene data show CDR1 as MDHEN and CDR2 as SYDVKM. This CDR3 has 12 residues. CDR3 nucleotides: TGTGCCAGCGGGGCAGGGGTAGATACGCAGTATTTT. Translation: CASGAGVDTQYF.

V is TRBV5-6 and J is TRBJ2-1, with TRBD2 identical over 11 bases. CDR1 is SGHDT, CDR2 YYEEEE, per germline. Unmatched junction bases numbered 13, after V lost 4 bases and J lost 4 bases. CDR3 size: 18 residues. CDR3 nucleotide sequence: TGTGCCAGCAGCCATTGGCTAGCGGGAGGAGGCGGATACAATGAGCAGTTCTTC. Protein: CASSHWLAGGGGYNEQFF.

The V and J genes are TRBV10-3 and TRBJ1-3; possibly TRBD1 for D (5 bases). Trimming cost V 3 bases and J 2 bases, with 17 bases left between them. The length of the CDR3 is 17 residues. The germline V gene has CDR1 ENHRY and CDR2 SYGVKD. CDR3 DNA sequence: TGTGCCATCAGTGAACAAATGGGGGGAATTGCTGGAAACACCATATATTTT. Its translation: CAISEQMGGIAGNTIYF.

The chain's CDR3 is CASSLDRGLETQYF. The CDR3 nucleotides are TGTGCCAGCAGTTTAGACAGGGGGCTGGAGACCCAGTACTTC. This sequence joins TRBV28 and TRBJ2-5; TRBD1 agrees at 10 bases. After removal of 2 bases from V and 5 bases from J, the junction contained 2 bases not matched to a gene. In germline, CDR1 is MDHEN, CDR2 SYDVKM. The CDR3 contains 14 residues.

The J gene is TRBJ1-1, the V gene TRBV12-3 or TRBV12-4; no clear D. The CDR3 extends over 12 amino acids. The V end lost 6 bases, the J end lost 2 bases, and 7 bases lay between the germline ends. For the CDR3, the DNA is TGTGCCAGCAGCCCTCTAAACACTGAAGCTTTCTTT. It encodes CASSPLNTEAFF.

The chain recombines TRBV6-5 with TRBJ2-5, with D unclear. Germline-derived CDR1 and CDR2 are MNHEY and SVGAGI. V was trimmed by 0 bases and J by 5 bases, leaving 16 bases between them. The CDR3 covers 16 residues. CDR3 DNA sequence: TGTGCCAGCAGTTACTCGAGGACGGCCGCTGGTGAGACCCAGTACTTC. It specifies CASSYSRTAAGETQYF.

V is TRBV28 and J is TRBJ1-2, with a tentative D call TRBD1 (5 bases). The germline CDR1 and CDR2 sequences are MDHEN and SYDVKM. V lost 3 bases to trimming and J lost 3 bases, with 11 bases between them. The CDR3 length is 14 residues. The CDR3 coding sequence is TGTGCCAGCAGTTTGCGATGGGGCGACTATGGCTACACCTTC. Translating it yields CASSLRWGDYGYTF.

The chain carries TRBV19 and TRBJ1-5, with 9 bases identical to TRBD1. V trimming: 5 bases; J trimming: 3 bases; junction bases outside the gene matches: 5. Germline V CDR1 and CDR2: LNHDA, SQIVND (reference sequence). This CDR3 region has 15 residues. The CDR3 sequence: CASSRTGGPNQPQHF. The DNA for the CDR3 is TGTGCCAGTAGTCGAACAGGGGGCCCCAATCAGCCCCAGCATTTT.

This chain uses TRBV2 with TRBJ1-4; D perhaps matches TRBD1 (5 bases). Germline V gene data show CDR1 as SNHLY and CDR2 as FYNNEI. The V gene lost 6 bases and the J gene lost 7 bases, with 15 bases spanning the gap. The CDR3 covers 14 residues. This chain's CDR3 is CASRQSGTVEKLFF. CDR3 DNA sequence: TGTGCCAGCAGGCAATCCGGGACGGTTGAAAAACTGTTTTTT.

The chain couples TRBV15 to TRBJ1-2, with a possible D match to TRBD1 (5 bases). This CDR3 spans 16 amino acids. V lost 0 bases, J lost 0 bases, and 11 bases lay in between. Germline V gene sequence: CDR1 LNHNV, CDR2 YYDKDF (reference sequence). The CDR3 region is CATSRDIGASNYGYTF. CDR3 nucleotide sequence: TGTGCCACCAGCAGAGATATCGGGGCTTCTAACTATGGCTACACCTTC.

J is TRBJ2-1 and V is TRBV5-1; D tentatively fits TRBD1 or TRBD2 (5 bases each). The germline V gene encodes CDR1 SGHRS and CDR2 YFSETQ. The CDR3 has 16 residues. Trimming removed 0 bases at V and 0 bases at J, with 10 bases between. CDR3 loop: CASSLDGASSYNEQFF. The CDR3 DNA is TGCGCCAGCAGCTTGGACGGGGCAAGCTCCTACAATGAGCAGTTCTTC.